These T cell receptor beta chains were read from a single sample in a study of Ad26.COV2.S vaccination and SARS-CoV-2 variants. This table comes from immunoSEQ multiplex PCR, and its TCRdb copy is limited to in-frame clones, with some not included. Of about 480,000 clones listed, 70% to 90% are singletons. This sample comprised peripheral blood, obtained in a trial of Ad26.COV2.S vaccine versus placebo. These receptors all stem from a person between 18 and 60 years old who received the Ad26.COV2.S COVID-19 vaccine or a placebo. The CDR3 runs from the conserved cysteine through the conserved F or W. D genes are given only for firm matches. Clone size, where shown, is once, few, many, or a class for clones that have expanded.

>TRBJ2-5|TRBV25-1|-|-|15
TGTGCCAGCAGTGAATCCAAGGGGATAGGGGAGACCCAGTACTTC
CASSESKGIGETQYF
>TRBJ2-7|TRBV27|TRBD2|-|14
TGTGCCAGCAGTTTAGCGGGAGGGCCCGCCGAGCAGTACTTC
CASSLAGGPAEQYF
>TRBJ1-5|TRBV27|-|-|14
TGTGCCAGCAGTTTCGGGGGGAGCAATCAGCCCCAGCATTTT
CASSFGGSNQPQHF
>TRBJ1-3|TRBV19|-|-|14
TGTGCCAGTAGTTCGGATCCCTCTGGAAACACCATATATTTT
CASSSDPSGNTIYF
>TRBJ2-3|TRBV27|-|-|14
TGTGCCAGCAGTTTACGGGCCTCAGGAGATACGCAGTATTTT
CASSLRASGDTQYF
>TRBJ1-6|TRBV11-3|TRBD1|-|20
TGTGCCAGCAGCTTAGAGATTTGGGACAGAGAAGGATTAGCGAATTCACCCCTCCACTTT
CASSLEIWDREGLANSPLHF
>TRBJ1-1|TRBV3-1/TRBV3-2|-|-|12
TGTGCCAGCAGCCAAAGAGATTTTGAAGCTTTCTTT
CASSQRDFEAFF
>TRBJ2-7|TRBV11-2|-|once|11
TGTGCCAGCAGCCCCCTTCAGGAGCAGTACTTC
CASSPLQEQYF
>TRBJ2-1|TRBV5-1|-|-|15
TGCGCCAGCAGCTCCAGGGAGGCAGGAGCGGGTGAGCAGTTCTTC
CASSSREAGAGEQFF
>TRBJ1-2|TRBV6-6|-|few|14
TGTGCCAGCATGGAACAGGGCCTCTACTATGGCTACACCTTC
CASMEQGLYYGYTF
>TRBJ2-1|TRBV4-2|TRBD2|few|17
TGTGCCAGCAGCCAAAACATAGGACTAGCGGCAAACAATGAGCAGTTCTTC
CASSQNIGLAANNEQFF
>TRBJ1-5|TRBV30|TRBD1|-|15
TGTGCCTGGACCCCGGGACAGACATACAATCAGCCCCAGCATTTT
CAWTPGQTYNQPQHF
>TRBJ2-7|TRBV7-9|-|-|13
TGTGCCAGCAGCTTCTCGGGCTACCGGGAGCAGTACTTC
CASSFSGYREQYF
>TRBJ1-3|TRBV7-9|-|-|11
TGTGCCAGCAGCTCTGGAAACACCATATATTTT
CASSSGNTIYF
>TRBJ2-1|TRBV4-3|TRBD2|-|16
TGCGCCAGCAGCCAAGAAGCAGCGGGGGCCTACAATGAGCAGTTCTTC
CASSQEAAGAYNEQFF
>TRBJ1-2|TRBV24-1|-|-|13
TGTGCCACCAGTGATGGGACAAACTATGGCTACACCTTC
CATSDGTNYGYTF
>TRBJ2-1|TRBV3-1/TRBV3-2|-|-|16
TGTGCCAGCAGCCCCCCCGGGCGGTCTAATTACAATGAGCAGTTCTTC
CASSPPGRSNYNEQFF
>TRBJ1-5|TRBV11-2|TRBD1|-|14
TGTGCCAGCAGTCCCGGACAGGGGGGTCAGCCCCAGCATTTT
CASSPGQGGQPQHF
>TRBJ2-2|TRBV28|-|-|16
TGTGCCAGCAGTCCCTCCGGGGGCGGGAAGGAGGGGGAGCTGTTTTTT
CASSPSGGGKEGELFF
>TRBJ2-1|TRBV19|-|-|15
TGTGCCGCGACGACGATAGGGGGCTCCTACAATGAGCAGTTCTTC
CAATTIGGSYNEQFF
>TRBJ2-7|TRBV6-5|-|-|13
TGTGCCAGCAGCGTCGAATCCTCCTACGAGCAGTACTTC
CASSVESSYEQYF
>TRBJ1-1|TRBV27|-|-|12
TGTGCCAGTTCAGGGAATTCGGCCGAAGCTTTCTTT
CASSGNSAEAFF
>TRBJ2-5|TRBV5-1|-|once|13
TGCGCCAGCAGCTTGGCCACCCAGGCGACCCAGTACTTC
CASSLATQATQYF
>TRBJ1-2|TRBV3-1/TRBV3-2|-|-|14
TGTGCCAGCAGCCAAGGTGGGGCGTCCTATGGCTACACCTTC
CASSQGGASYGYTF
>TRBJ2-7|TRBV15|-|-|19
TGTGCCACCAGCAGAGCCGGACAACCAATGTGGTTTAGCTCCTACGAGCAGTACTTC
CATSRAGQPMWFSSYEQYF
>TRBJ2-2|TRBV30|-|-|13
TGTGCCTCCTCCGTACTAGCAACCCGGGAGCTGTTTTTT
CASSVLATRELFF
>TRBJ2-1|TRBV7-8|TRBD2|-|16
TGTGCCAGCAGCTTAGAAGGTAGCGGGAGGGCCGGGGAGCAGTTCTTC
CASSLEGSGRAGEQFF
>TRBJ2-1|TRBV14|-|-|18
TGTGCCAGCAGCCAGCGCTCCTTGGAGGGCGGCTCTAACAATGAGCAGTTCTTC
CASSQRSLEGGSNNEQFF
>TRBJ2-7|TRBV5-1|TRBD1|-|14
TGCGCCAGCAGCTTGGGACAGGGTCGATACGAGCAGTACTTC
CASSLGQGRYEQYF
>TRBJ2-7|TRBV13|-|-|13
TGTGCCAGCAGGCAGATCCGGGGAGGCGAGCAGTACTTC
CASRQIRGGEQYF
>TRBJ1-1|TRBV29-1|-|-|12
TGCAGCGTTGGCCTGCGTCCTGGTGAAGCTTTCTTT
CSVGLRPGEAFF
>TRBJ1-1|TRBV2|-|-|13
TGTGCCAGCAGCACAGGGATGAACACTGAAGCTTTCTTT
CASSTGMNTEAFF
>TRBJ2-7|TRBV11-2|TRBD2|-|14
TGTGCCAGCAGCCCTAGCGGGAGGCCCTACGAGCAGTACTTC
CASSPSGRPYEQYF
>TRBJ1-6|TRBV19|TRBD1|-|13
TGTGCCAGTAGTGCAGGGGGCGAATCACCCCTCCACTTT
CASSAGGESPLHF
>TRBJ2-5|TRBV7-2|TRBD2|-|16
TGTGCCAGCAGCTTACGAGGACTAGCGGGAGGGGAGACCCAGTACTTC
CASSLRGLAGGETQYF
>TRBJ1-2|TRBV30|-|-|14
TGTGCCTGGAGTGTACGCCAGGGCACCTATGGCTACACCTTC
CAWSVRQGTYGYTF
>TRBJ1-3|TRBV5-1|-|once|16
TGCGCCAGCAGCTGGGGGACACTGAGGACCGGAAACACCATATATTTT
CASSWGTLRTGNTIYF
>TRBJ1-4|TRBV15|-|-|16
TGTGCCACCAGCAGAGATCTGGGGGGGCGAGGTGAAAAACTGTTTTTT
CATSRDLGGRGEKLFF
>TRBJ2-7|TRBV27|TRBD2|-|15
TGTGCCAGCAGCTCCTGGACTAGCGCAGTCTACGAGCAGTACTTC
CASSSWTSAVYEQYF
>TRBJ1-1|TRBV2|TRBD1|-|14
TGTGCCAGCAGAAGGACAGGGACCTCCACTGAAGCTTTCTTT
CASRRTGTSTEAFF
>TRBJ2-3|TRBV27|-|-|14
TGTGCCAGCAGTTTGGGGCGGACAACCGATACGCAGTATTTT
CASSLGRTTDTQYF
>TRBJ2-7|TRBV28|TRBD2|-|18
TGTGCCAGCAGTAGTCCAGCGGGAGCGGGGGGAATTTCCTACGAGCAGTACTTC
CASSSPAGAGGISYEQYF
>TRBJ2-1|TRBV5-8|TRBD2|-|19
TGTGCCAGCAGCTTGCAGGGACTAGCGGGAGGGCAATTTTACAATGAGCAGTTCTTC
CASSLQGLAGGQFYNEQFF
>TRBJ2-3|TRBV28|-|-|15
TGTGCCAGCAGTTTTGGGTTATCAGGTACAGATACGCAGTATTTT
CASSFGLSGTDTQYF
>TRBJ1-2|TRBV29-1|-|-|9
TGCAGCGTTGTTGCTGGCTACACCTTC
CSVVAGYTF
>TRBJ2-1|TRBV7-9|TRBD2|-|16
TGTGCCAGCACCCCCGGGAGGGCTAGCGGGTACAATGAGCAGTTCTTC
CASTPGRASGYNEQFF
>TRBJ2-7|TRBV27|TRBD2|-|16
TGTGCCAGCAGTTTATGGGCTAGCGGGAGGAGCTACGAGCAGTACTTC
CASSLWASGRSYEQYF
>TRBJ2-2|TRBV5-1|-|-|13
TGCGCCAGCAGCTTGATGAACACCGGGGAGCTGTTTTTT
CASSLMNTGELFF